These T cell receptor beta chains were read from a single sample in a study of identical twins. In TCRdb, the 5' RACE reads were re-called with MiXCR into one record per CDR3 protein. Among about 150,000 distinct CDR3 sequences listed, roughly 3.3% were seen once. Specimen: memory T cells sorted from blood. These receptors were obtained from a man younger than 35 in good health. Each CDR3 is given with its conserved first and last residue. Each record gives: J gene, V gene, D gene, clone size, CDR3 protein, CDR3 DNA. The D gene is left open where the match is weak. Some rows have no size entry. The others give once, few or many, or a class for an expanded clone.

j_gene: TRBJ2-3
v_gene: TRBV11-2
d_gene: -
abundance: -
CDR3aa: CASSPPPAGTDTQYF
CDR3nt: TGTGCCAGCAGCCCCCCCCCAGCGGGCACAGATACGCAGTATTTT

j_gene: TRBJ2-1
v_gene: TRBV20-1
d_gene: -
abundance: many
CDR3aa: CSAPVPPGSNNEQFF
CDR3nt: TGCAGTGCCCCCGTGCCCCCGGGTTCTAACAATGAGCAGTTCTTC

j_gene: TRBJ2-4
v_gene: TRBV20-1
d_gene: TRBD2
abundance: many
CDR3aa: CSAQVKGTSVLAKNIQYF
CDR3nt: TGCAGTGCCCAAGTGAAAGGGACTAGCGTCTTAGCCAAAAACATTCAGTACTTC

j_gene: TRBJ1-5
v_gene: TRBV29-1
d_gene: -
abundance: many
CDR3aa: CSVVGTGLNQPQHF
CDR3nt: TGCAGCGTTGTTGGCACAGGGCTCAATCAGCCCCAGCATTTT

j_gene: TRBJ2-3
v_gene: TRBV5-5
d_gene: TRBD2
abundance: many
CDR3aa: CASSLVPSGTDTQYF
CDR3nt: TGTGCCAGCAGCTTGGTTCCTAGCGGGACAGATACGCAGTATTTT

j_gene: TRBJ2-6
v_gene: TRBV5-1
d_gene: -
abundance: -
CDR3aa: CASGGAGANVLTF
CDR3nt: TGCGCCAGCGGGGGAGCTGGGGCCAACGTCCTGACTTTC

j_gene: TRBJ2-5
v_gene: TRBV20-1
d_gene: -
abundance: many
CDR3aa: CSARDLGRRETQYF
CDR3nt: TGCAGTGCTAGAGACCTAGGACGTCGGGAGACCCAGTACTTC

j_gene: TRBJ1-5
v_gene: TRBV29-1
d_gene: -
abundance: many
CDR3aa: CSALDGYSNQPQHF
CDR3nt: TGCAGCGCTCTGGACGGATATAGCAATCAGCCCCAGCATTTT

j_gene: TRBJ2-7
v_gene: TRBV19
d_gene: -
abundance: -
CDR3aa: CASTASETYEQYF
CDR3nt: TGTGCCAGTACTGCTAGCGAGACCTACGAGCAGTACTTC

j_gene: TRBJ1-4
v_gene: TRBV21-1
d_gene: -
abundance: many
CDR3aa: CASPCRGPEKLFF
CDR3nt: TGTGCCAGCCCATGTCGGGGTCCCGAAAAACTGTTTTTT

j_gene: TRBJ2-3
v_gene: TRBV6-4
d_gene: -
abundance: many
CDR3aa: CASSGDSGADTQYF
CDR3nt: TGTGCCAGCAGTGGGGACTCGGGCGCAGATACGCAGTATTTT

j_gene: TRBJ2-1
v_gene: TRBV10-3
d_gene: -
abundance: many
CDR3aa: CAISEGLALEFGNEQFF
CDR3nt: TGTGCCATCAGTGAGGGGCTAGCGTTGGAGTTTGGCAATGAGCAGTTCTTC

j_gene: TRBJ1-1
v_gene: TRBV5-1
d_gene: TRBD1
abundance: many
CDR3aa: CASSLSQNRGTEAFF
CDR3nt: TGCGCCAGCAGCTTGTCCCAAAACAGGGGCACTGAAGCTTTCTTT

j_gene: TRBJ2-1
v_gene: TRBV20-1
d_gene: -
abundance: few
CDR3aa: CSAQIQRSSYNEQFF
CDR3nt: TGCAGTGCTCAGATCCAGCGGAGCTCCTACAATGAGCAGTTCTTC

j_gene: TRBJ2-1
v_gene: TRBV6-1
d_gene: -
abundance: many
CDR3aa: CASSETRNEQFF
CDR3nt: TGTGCCAGCAGTGAAACCCGCAATGAGCAGTTCTTC

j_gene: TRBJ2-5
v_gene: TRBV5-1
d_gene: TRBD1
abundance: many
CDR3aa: CASSQGQAQQTQYF
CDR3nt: TGCGCCAGCAGCCAGGGACAGGCCCAGCAGACCCAGTACTTC

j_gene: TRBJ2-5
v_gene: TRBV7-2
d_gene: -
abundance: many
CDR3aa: CASSFRAGRETQYF
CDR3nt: TGTGCCAGCAGCTTCCGGGCAGGGCGGGAGACCCAGTACTTC

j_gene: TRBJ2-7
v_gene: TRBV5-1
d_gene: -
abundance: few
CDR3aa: CASSLDGRADETRVYEQYF
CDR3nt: TGCGCCAGCAGCTTGGATGGGCGTGCCGACGAGACAAGAGTGTACGAGCAGTACTTC

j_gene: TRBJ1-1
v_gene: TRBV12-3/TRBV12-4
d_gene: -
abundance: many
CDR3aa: CASSLEGNTEAFF
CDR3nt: TGTGCCAGCAGTTTAGAGGGGAACACTGAAGCTTTCTTT

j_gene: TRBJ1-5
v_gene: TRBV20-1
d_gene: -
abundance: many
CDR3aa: CSARGSNQPQHF
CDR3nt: TGCAGTGCTAGGGGTTCTAATCAGCCCCAGCATTTT

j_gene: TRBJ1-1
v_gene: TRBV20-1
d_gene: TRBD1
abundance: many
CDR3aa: CSARTGQGYTEAFF
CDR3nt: TGCAGTGCTAGAACGGGACAGGGGTACACTGAAGCTTTCTTT

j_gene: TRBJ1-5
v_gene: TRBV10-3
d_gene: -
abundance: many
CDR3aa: CAISEGALYSPQPQHF
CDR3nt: TGTGCCATCAGTGAGGGGGCCTTGTATAGCCCTCAGCCCCAGCATTTT

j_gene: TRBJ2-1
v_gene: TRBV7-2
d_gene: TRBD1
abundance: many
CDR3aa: CASSLWGQTYNEQFF
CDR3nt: TGTGCCAGCAGCCTCTGGGGACAGACATACAATGAGCAGTTCTTC

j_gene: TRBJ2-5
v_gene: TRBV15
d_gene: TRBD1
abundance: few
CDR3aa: CATSRDRGPETQYF
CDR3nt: TGTGCCACCAGCAGAGACAGGGGGCCAGAGACCCAGTACTTC

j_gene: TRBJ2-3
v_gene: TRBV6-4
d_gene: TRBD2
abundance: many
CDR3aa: CASSVLAGRSTDTQYF
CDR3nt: TGTGCCAGCAGTGTCCTAGCGGGACGAAGCACAGATACGCAGTATTTT

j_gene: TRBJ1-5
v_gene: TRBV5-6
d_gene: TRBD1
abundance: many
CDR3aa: CASSSAGTEAHRPQHF
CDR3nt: TGTGCCAGCAGCTCAGCCGGGACAGAAGCCCATCGGCCCCAGCATTTT

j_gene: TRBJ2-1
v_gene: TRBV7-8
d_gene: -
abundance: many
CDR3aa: CASSPEEGQILFF
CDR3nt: TGTGCCAGCAGCCCCGAGGAGGGACAAATTTTATTCTTC

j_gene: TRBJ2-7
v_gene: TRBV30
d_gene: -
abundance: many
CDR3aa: CAWSIRGYEQYF
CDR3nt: TGTGCCTGGAGTATAAGGGGCTACGAGCAGTACTTC

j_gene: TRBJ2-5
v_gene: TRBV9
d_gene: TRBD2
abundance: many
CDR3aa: CASSLTAGGMGETQYF
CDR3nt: TGTGCCAGCAGCCTAACAGCGGGAGGGATGGGAGAGACCCAGTACTTC

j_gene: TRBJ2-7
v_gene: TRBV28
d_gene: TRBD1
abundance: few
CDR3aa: CASSLGFRDRATRATYEQYF
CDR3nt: TGTGCCAGCAGTTTGGGGTTCCGGGACAGGGCAACGCGGGCAACCTACGAGCAGTACTTC

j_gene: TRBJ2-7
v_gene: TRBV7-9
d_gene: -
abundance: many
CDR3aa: CASSPRDIRYEQYF
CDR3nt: TGTGCCAGCAGCCCGCGGGACATACGATACGAGCAGTACTTC

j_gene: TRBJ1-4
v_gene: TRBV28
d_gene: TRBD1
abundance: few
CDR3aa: CASRPGTVEEKLFF
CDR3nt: TGTGCCAGCAGGCCCGGGACAGTTGAAGAAAAACTGTTTTTT

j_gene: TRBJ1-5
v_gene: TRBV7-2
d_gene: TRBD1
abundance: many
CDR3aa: CASSPRTGEGNQPQHF
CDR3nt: TGTGCCAGCAGCCCCAGGACAGGGGAGGGCAATCAGCCCCAGCATTTT

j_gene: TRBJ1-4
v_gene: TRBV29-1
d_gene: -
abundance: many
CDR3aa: CSVQKVDGQTVFF
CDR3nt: TGCAGCGTCCAAAAGGTGGACGGACAGACAGTGTTTTTT

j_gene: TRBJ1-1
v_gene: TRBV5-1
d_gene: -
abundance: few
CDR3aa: CASSPGLLGTEAFF
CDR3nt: TGCGCCAGCAGCCCCGGCCTTCTTGGGACTGAAGCTTTCTTT

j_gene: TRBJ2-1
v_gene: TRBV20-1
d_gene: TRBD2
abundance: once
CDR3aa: CSARGERGHNEQFF
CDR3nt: TGCAGTGCTAGGGGCGAGCGGGGCCACAATGAGCAGTTCTTC

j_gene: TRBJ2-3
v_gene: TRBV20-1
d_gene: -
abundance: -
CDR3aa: CSAKSGSSLDTQYF
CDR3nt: TGCAGTGCTAAGAGCGGATCCTCTTTAGATACGCAGTATTTT

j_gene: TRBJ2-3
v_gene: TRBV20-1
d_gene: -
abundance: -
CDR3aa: CSASSGGYTQYF
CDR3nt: TGCAGTGCTAGTAGTGGGGGGTATACGCAGTATTTT

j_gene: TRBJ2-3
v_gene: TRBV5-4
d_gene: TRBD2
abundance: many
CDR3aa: CASSLARGWTSGRYSTDTQYF
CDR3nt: TGTGCCAGCAGCTTGGCCCGGGGCTGGACTAGCGGGAGATATAGCACAGATACGCAGTATTTT

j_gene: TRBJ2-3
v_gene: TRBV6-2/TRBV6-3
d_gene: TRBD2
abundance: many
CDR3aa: CASSYGLAGSDTQYF
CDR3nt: TGTGCCAGCAGTTACGGGTTAGCGGGATCAGATACGCAGTATTTT

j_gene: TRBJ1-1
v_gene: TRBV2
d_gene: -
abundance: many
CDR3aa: CASYRGGNTEAFF
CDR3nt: TGTGCCAGCTACAGAGGGGGGAACACTGAAGCTTTCTTT

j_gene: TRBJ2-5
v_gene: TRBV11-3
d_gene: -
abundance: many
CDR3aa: CASSSRFETQYF
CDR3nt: TGTGCCAGCAGCTCGCGGTTCGAGACCCAGTACTTC

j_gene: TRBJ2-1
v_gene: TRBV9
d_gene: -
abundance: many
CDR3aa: CASSVAGTAIGNEQFF
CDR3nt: TGTGCCAGCAGCGTCGCCGGGACGGCTATCGGAAATGAGCAGTTCTTC

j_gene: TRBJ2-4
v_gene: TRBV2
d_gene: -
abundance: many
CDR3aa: CASSELPAVAKNIQYF
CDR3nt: TGTGCCAGCAGTGAACTCCCTGCGGTAGCCAAAAACATTCAGTACTTC

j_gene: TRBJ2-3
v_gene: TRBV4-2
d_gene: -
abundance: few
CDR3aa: CASSQTRAGDTQYF
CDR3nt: TGTGCCAGCAGCCAAACTCGAGCGGGAGATACGCAGTATTTT

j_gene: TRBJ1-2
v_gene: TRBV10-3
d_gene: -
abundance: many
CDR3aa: CAISPQVGDYGYTF
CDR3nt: TGTGCCATCAGCCCCCAAGTCGGGGACTATGGCTACACCTTC

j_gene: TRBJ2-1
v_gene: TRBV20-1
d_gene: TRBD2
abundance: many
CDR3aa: CSAILLAGFGNEQFF
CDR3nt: TGCAGTGCTATTTTACTAGCGGGATTCGGCAATGAGCAGTTCTTC

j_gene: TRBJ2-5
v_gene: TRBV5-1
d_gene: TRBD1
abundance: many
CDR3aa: CASGAGTAQETQYF
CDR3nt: TGCGCCAGCGGAGCCGGGACAGCACAAGAGACCCAGTACTTC

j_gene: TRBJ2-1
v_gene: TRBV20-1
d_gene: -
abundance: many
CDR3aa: CSATRPSSYNEQFF
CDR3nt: TGCAGTGCTACGCGGCCTAGCTCCTACAATGAGCAGTTCTTC

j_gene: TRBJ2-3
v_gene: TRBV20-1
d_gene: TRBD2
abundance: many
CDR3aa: CSAPKLAGNTDTQYF
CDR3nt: TGCAGTGCCCCAAAATTAGCGGGAAACACAGATACGCAGTATTTT

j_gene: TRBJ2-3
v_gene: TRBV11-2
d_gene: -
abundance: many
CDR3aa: CASSPLRADTQYF
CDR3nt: TGTGCCAGCAGCCCCCTGCGGGCCGATACGCAGTATTTT